This T cell receptor (beta chain) emerged from a study of CD8 T cells in Susac syndrome. General observations from the study: The study's TCR sequencing and HLA analysis covered a relatively small number of individuals, and the study acknowledged this.

It was with random hexamers that 0.5 to 1 ug RNA was reverse transcribed. Amplification of TCR beta CDR3 used immunoSEQ multiplex PCR across 54 Vbeta and 13 Jbeta. TCRdb used MiXCR to reprocess the immunoSEQ multiplex PCR reads, holding one entry per CDR3 protein. The table lists 150,000 or so distinct CDR3 sequences, roughly 94% of them singletons, with 0.075% to 0.095% in the top ten. CDR3 length equals 12 residues. Germline CDR1 and CDR2: ENHRY and SYGVKD. V lost 8 bases and J 7 bases, leaving 13 bases between the germline ends. Notes on this clonotype: As yet, its antigen is unknown.

The genes are TRBV10-3 and TRBJ2-3, with no clear D. Sequencing was performed on CD4+ T cells from PBMCs. This TCR derives from a human donor with multiple sclerosis. The CDR3 nucleotides are TGTGCCATCCTCCTCCCAGAGCATACGCAGTATTTT. This encodes CAILLPEHTQYF.